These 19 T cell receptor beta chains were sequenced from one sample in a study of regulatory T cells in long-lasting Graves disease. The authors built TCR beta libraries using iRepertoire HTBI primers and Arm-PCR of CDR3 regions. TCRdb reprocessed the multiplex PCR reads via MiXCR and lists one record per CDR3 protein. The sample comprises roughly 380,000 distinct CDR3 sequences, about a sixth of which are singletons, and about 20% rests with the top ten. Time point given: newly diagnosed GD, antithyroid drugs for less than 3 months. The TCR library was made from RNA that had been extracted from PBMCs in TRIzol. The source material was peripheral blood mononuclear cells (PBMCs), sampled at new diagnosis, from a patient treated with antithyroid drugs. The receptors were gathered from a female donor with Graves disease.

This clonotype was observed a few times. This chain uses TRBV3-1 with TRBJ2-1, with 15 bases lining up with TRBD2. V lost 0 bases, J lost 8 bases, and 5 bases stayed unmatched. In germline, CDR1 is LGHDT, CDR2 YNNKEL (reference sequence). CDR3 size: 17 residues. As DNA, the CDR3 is TGTGCCAGCAGCCAAGATTGGACTAGCGGGGGGGTAGATGAGCAGTTCTTC. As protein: CASSQDWTSGGVDEQFF.

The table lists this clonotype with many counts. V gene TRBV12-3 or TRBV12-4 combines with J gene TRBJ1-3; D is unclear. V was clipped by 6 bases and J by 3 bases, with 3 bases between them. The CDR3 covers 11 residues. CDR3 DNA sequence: TGTGCCAGCAGGCTTGGAAACACCATATATTTT. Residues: CASRLGNTIYF.

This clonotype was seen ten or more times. This chain's CDR3 is CASSLARLTGNYGYTF. CDR3 nucleotide sequence: TGTGCCAGCAGCTTAGCGCGGTTAACAGGGAACTATGGCTACACCTTC. The chain uses TRBV7-6 and TRBJ1-2; the D gene is possibly TRBD1 (6 bases). Trimming left V 0 bases short and J 2 bases short, with 13 bases between. This CDR3 contains 16 residues. Per germline, CDR1 SGHVS and CDR2 FNYEAQ.

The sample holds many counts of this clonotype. CDR3 residues: CASRTSKSTDTQYF. CDR3 sequence (DNA): TGTGCCAGCAGGACGTCTAAGAGTACAGATACGCAGTATTTT. The V gene is TRBV28, the J gene TRBJ2-3; D is unresolved. Trimming stripped 6 bases from V and 3 bases from J, with 13 bases between. The V gene's germline CDR1 is MDHEN and CDR2 SYDVKM. This CDR3 comprises 14 residues.

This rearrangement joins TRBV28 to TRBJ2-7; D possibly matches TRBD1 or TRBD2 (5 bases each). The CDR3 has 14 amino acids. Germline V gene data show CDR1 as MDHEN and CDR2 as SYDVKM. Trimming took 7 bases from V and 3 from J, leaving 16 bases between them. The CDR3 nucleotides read TGTGCCAGCACCATGAGGGGTGACCTCTACGAGCAGTACTTC. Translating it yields CASTMRGDLYEQYF.

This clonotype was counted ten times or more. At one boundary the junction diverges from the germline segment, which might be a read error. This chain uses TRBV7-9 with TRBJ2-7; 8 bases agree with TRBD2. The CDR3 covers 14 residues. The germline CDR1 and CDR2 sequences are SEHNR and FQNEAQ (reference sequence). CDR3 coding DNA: TGTGCCAGCAGCCAAGCGGGGGACTCCTATGAGCAGTACTTC. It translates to CASSQAGDSYEQYF.

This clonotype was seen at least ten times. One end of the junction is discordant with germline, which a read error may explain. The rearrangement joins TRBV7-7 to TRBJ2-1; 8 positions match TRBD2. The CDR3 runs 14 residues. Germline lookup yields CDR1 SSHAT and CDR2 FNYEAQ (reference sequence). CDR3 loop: CASSRGGPYNEQFF. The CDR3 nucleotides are TGTGCTAGCAGCCGCGGGGGGCCCTACAATGAGCAGTTCTTC.

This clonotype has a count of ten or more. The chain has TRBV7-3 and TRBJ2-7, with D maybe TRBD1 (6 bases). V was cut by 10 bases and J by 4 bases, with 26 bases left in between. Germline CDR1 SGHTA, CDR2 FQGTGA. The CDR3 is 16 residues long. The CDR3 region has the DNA TGTGCCAAACACCCACAGGGTCTAGCCCCCTGGTACGAGCAGTACTTC. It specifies CAKHPQGLAPWYEQYF. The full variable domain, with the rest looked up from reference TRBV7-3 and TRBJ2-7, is GAGVSQTPSNKVTEKGKYVELRCDPISGHTALYWYRQSLGQGPEFLIYFQGTGAADDSGLPNDRFFAVRPEGSVSTLKIQRTERGDSAVYLCAKHPQGLAPWYEQYFGPGTRLTVT.

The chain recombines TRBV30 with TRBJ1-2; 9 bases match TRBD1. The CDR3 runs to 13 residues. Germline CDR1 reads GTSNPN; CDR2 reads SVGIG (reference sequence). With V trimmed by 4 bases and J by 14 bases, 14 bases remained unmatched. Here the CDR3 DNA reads TGTGCCTGGAAACCCTCCGGGACAGGGCTTCGTACCTTC. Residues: CAWKPSGTGLRTF.

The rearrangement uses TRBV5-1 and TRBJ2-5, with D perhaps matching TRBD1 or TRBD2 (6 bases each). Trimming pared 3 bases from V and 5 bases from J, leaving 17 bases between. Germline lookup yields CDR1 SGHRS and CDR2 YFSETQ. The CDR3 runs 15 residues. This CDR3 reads CASSSGDTGGETQYF. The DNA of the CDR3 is TGCGCCAGCAGCTCGGGGGACACGGGCGGGGAGACCCAGTACTTC.

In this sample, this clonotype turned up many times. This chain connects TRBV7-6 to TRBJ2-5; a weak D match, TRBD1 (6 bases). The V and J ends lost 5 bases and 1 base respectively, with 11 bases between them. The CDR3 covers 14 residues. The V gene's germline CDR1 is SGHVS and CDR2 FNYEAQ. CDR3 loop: CASSPGQPQETQYF. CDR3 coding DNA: TGTGCCAGCAGCCCTGGACAGCCCCAAGAGACCCAGTACTTC.

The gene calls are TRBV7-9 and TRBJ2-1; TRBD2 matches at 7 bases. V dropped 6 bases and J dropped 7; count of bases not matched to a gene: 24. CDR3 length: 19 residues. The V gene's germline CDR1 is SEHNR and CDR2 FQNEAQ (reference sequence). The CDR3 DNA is TGTGCCAGCAGACCTCCCGCCGGGAACCGGGCGGGAGACTTGAATGAGCAGTTCTTC. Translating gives CASRPPAGNRAGDLNEQFF. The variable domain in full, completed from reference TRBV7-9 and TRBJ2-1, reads DTGVSQNPRHKITKRGQNVTFRCDPISEHNRLYWYRQTLGQGPEFLTYFQNEAQLEKSRLLSDRFSAERPKGSFSTLEIQRTEQGDSAMYLCASRPPAGNRAGDLNEQFFGPGTRLTVL.

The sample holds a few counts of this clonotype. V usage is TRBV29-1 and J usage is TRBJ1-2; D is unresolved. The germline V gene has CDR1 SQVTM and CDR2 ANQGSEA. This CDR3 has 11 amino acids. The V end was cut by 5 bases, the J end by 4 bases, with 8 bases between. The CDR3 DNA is TGCAGCGTTCCCATAGTCTATGGCTACACCTTC. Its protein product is CSVPIVYGYTF.

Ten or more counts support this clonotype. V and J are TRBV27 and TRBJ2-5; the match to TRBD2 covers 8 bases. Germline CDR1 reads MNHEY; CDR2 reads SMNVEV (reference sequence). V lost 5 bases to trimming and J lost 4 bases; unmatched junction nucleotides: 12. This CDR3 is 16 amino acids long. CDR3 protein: CASSPEPGLVIETQYF. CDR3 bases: TGTGCCAGCAGTCCCGAACCGGGACTAGTCATAGAGACCCAGTACTTC.

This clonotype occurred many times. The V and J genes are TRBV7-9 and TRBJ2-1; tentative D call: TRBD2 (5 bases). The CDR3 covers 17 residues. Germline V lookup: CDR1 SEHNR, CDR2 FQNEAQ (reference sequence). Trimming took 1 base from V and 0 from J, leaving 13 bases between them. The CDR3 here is CASSLVMGESSYNEQFF. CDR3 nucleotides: TGTGCCAGCAGCTTAGTCATGGGAGAAAGCTCCTACAATGAGCAGTTCTTC.

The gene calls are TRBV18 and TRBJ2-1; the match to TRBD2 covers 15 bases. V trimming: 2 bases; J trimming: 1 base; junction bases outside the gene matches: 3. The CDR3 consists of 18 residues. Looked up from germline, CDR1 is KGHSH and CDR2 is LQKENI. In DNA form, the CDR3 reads TGTGCCAGCTCACCAAGGACTAGCGGGGGGGGTTCCTACAATGAGCAGTTCTTC. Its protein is CASSPRTSGGGSYNEQFF.

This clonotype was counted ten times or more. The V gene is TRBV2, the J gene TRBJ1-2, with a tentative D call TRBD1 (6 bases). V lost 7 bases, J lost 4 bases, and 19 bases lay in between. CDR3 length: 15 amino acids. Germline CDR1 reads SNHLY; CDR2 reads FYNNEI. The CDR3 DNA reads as TGTGCCAGCACCCTCACTCTACAGGGTGGCTATGGCTACACCTTC. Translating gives CASTLTLQGGYGYTF.

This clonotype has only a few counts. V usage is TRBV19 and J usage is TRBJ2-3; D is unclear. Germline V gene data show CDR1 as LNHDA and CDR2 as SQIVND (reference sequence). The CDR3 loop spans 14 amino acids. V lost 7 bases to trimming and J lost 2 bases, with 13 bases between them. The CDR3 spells CASTFHLPTDTQYF. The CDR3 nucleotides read TGTGCCAGTACCTTCCACCTTCCCACAGATACGCAGTATTTT.

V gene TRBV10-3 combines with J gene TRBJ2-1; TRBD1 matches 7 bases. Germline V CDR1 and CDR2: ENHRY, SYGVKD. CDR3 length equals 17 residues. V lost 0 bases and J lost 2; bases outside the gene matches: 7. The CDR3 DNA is TGTGCCATCAGTGAGTCAGGGGGCGTGGGGACCTACAATGAGCAGTTCTTC. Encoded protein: CAISESGGVGTYNEQFF.